The T cell receptor (beta chain) under discussion was sequenced for a study of shared clonotypes between healthy human individuals. This clone was counted once. The junction departs from germline at one end; a sequencing error may be responsible. Naive CD8 populations comprised CD45RO-negative cells positively selected for CCR7, excluding terminally differentiated effector memory CD45RA+ cells. Sequencing was performed with immunoSEQ multiplex PCR; in TCRdb, only in-frame clones are kept and a portion is missing. The data contain more than 2 million clones, approximately 95% of them seen just once; the ten biggest clones take up more than 0.95%. Looked up from germline, CDR1 is MNHNS and CDR2 is SASEGT. The CDR3 is made up of 16 amino acids.

Sequenced material: naive CD8+ T cells sorted from blood. The origin of this receptor is a man aged 18-30 years in good health. V is TRBV6-1 and J is TRBJ2-2, with D possibly TRBD1 on 6 matching bases. Here the CDR3 DNA reads TGTGCCAGCACTGAAGGGGCAGGGGCGAACACCGGGGAGCTGTTTTTT. Protein sequence: CASTEGAGANTGELFF.